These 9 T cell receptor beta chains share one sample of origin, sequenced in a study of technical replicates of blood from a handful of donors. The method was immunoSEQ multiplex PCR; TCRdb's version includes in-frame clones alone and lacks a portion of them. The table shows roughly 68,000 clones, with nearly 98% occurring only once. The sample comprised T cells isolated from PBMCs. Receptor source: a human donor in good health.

The CDR3 coding sequence is TGTGCCTGGGGCTCGCTGGGGAGAAGCACAGATACGCAGTATTTT. Translated, it gives CAWGSLGRSTDTQYF. The chain has TRBV30 and TRBJ2-3; D may be TRBD2 (5 bases). Germline V gene lookup returns CDR1 GTSNPN and CDR2 SVGIG (reference sequence). Trimming stripped 5 bases from V and 0 bases from J, with 15 bases between. The CDR3 extends over 15 amino acids. Using reference TRBV30 and TRBJ2-3 for the parts outside the CDR3, the full variable domain is SQTIHQWPATLVQPVGSPLSLECTVEGTSNPNLYWYRQAAGRGLQLLFYSVGIGQISSEVPQNLSASRPQDRQFILSSKKLLLSDSGFYLCAWGSLGRSTDTQYFGPGTRLTVL.

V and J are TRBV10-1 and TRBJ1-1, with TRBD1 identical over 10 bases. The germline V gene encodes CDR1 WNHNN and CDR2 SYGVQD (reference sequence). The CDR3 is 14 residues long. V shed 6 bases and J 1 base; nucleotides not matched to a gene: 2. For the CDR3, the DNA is TGCGCCAGCAGCAGGACAGGGGGGAACACTGAAGCTTTCTTT. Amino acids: CASSRTGGNTEAFF.

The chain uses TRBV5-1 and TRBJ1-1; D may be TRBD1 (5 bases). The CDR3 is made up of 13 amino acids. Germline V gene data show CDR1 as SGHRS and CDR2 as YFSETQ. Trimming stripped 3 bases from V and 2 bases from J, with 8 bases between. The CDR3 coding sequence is TGCGCCAGCAGCTATGGACAAAACACTGAAGCTTTCTTT. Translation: CASSYGQNTEAFF.

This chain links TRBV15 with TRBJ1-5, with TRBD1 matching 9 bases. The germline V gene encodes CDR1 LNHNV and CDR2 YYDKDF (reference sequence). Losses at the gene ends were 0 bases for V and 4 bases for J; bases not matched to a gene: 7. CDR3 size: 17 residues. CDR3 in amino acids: CATSREDRGSINQPQHF. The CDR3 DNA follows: TGTGCCACCAGCAGAGAGGACAGGGGCTCGATAAATCAGCCCCAGCATTTT.

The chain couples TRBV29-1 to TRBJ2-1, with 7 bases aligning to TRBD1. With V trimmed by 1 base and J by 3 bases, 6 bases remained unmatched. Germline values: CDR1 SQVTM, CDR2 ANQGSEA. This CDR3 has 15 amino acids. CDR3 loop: CSVEGRGRDYNEQFF. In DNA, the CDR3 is TGCAGCGTTGAAGGAAGGGGGCGAGACTACAATGAGCAGTTCTTC.

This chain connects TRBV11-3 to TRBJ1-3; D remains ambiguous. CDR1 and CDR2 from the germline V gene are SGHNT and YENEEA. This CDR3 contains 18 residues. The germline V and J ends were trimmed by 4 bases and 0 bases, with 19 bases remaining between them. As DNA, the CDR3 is TGTGCCAGCAGCTCCTATAGCGTCAGAAACAGCTCTGGAAACACCATATATTTT. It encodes CASSSYSVRNSSGNTIYF.

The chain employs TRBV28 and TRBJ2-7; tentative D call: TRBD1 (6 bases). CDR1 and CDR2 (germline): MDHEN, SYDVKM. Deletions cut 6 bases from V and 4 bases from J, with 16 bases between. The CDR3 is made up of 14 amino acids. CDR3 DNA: TGTGCCAGCAGGAGGAGAGGGGGAAGGTACGAGCAGTACTTC. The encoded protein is CASRRRGGRYEQYF. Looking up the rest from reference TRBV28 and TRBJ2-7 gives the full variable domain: DVKVTQSSRYLVKRTGEKVFLECVQDMDHENMFWYRQDPGLGLRLIYFSYDVKMKEKGDIPEGYSVSREKKERFSLILESASTNQTSMYLCASRRRGGRYEQYFGPGTRLTVT.

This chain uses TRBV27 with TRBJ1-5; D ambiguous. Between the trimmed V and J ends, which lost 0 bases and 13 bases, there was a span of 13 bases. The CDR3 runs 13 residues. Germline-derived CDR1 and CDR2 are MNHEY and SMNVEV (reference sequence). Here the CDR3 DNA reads TGTGCCAGCAGTTTATCGCCCGGTACAGATCAGCATTTT. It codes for CASSLSPGTDQHF.

CDR3 sequence: CASSGTVEQPQHF. The CDR3 region has the DNA TGTGCCAGCAGTGGGACAGTGGAACAGCCCCAGCATTTT. This chain joins TRBV6-6 and TRBJ1-5; 7 positions match TRBD1. Trimming at V came to 5 bases and at J to 7 bases, leaving 5 bases not matched to a gene. The length of the CDR3 is 13 residues. Looked up from germline, CDR1 is MNHNY and CDR2 is SVGAGI (reference sequence).